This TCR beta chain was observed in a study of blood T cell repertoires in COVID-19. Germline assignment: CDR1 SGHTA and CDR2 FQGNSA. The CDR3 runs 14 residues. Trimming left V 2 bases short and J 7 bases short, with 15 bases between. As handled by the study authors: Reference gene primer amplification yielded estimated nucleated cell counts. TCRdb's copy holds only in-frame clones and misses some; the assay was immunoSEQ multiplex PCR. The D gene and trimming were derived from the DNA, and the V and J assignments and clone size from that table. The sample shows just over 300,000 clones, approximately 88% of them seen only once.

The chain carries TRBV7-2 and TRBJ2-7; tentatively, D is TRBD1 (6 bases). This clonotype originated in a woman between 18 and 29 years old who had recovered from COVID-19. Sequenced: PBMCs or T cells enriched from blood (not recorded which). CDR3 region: CASSLYRTAGEQYF. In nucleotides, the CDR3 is TGTGCCAGCAGCTTATATCGGACAGCCGGGGAGCAGTACTTC.